These T cell receptor beta chains were read from a single sample in a study of siplizumab effects on memory and regulatory T cells. Using immunoSEQ multiplex PCR, the repertoire was profiled, and TCRdb retains in-frame clones only, with some absent. The table includes around 99,000 clones, 90% to 95% detected once. The sequenced sample was Tregs sorted from blood. These receptors all come from a human donor in good health. CDR3s include the opening cysteine and the closing phenylalanine or tryptophan. A D gene is named only where the DNA matches it firmly. Expanded clones get a size class; other rows say once, few or many, or leave the size out.

TRBD1,.,TRBJ2-5,TRBV5-8,TGTGCCAGCAGCCTGAGGACAGGTAGAACAGAGACCCAGTACTTC,CASSLRTGRTETQYF
.,.,TRBJ2-5,TRBV15,TGTGCCACCAGCAGTAGTAGCTTGGAGACCCAGTACTTC,CATSSSSLETQYF
.,.,TRBJ2-5,TRBV7-2,TGTGCCAGCAGCTTAGGGGAGATCATGAGGTCCCAGTACTTC,CASSLGEIMRSQYF
TRBD1,.,TRBJ2-5,TRBV6-1,TGTGCCAGCAGTGTACAGGGGTTAGGAGAGACCCAGTACTTC,CASSVQGLGETQYF
TRBD1,.,TRBJ1-2,TRBV18,TGTGCCAGCTCACCAAGGGACAGGGGGGACTATGGCTACACCTTC,CASSPRDRGDYGYTF
TRBD1,.,TRBJ2-2,TRBV27,TGTGCCAGCAGGTTACAGGGGGCGAACACCGGGGAGCTGTTTTTT,CASRLQGANTGELFF
TRBD1,.,TRBJ1-1,TRBV18,TGTGCCAGCTCACCGGGACAGGTGAACACTGAAGCTTTCTTT,CASSPGQVNTEAFF
TRBD2,.,TRBJ2-7,TRBV6-1,TGTGCCAGCAGTACCAGGACTAGCGGGAGCTACGAGCAGTACTTC,CASSTRTSGSYEQYF
.,once,TRBJ1-1,TRBV5-1,TGCGCCAGCAGCCCGGGAGGGGACACTGAAGCTTTCTTT,CASSPGGDTEAFF
.,.,TRBJ1-2,TRBV19,TGTGCCAGTAGTAGGGAACGTGGCTACACCTTC,CASSRERGYTF
.,.,TRBJ1-1,TRBV5-1,TGCGCCAGCAGCTTACAGGGGAACACTGAAGCTTTCTTT,CASSLQGNTEAFF
.,.,TRBJ2-4,TRBV7-9,TGTGCCAGCACCACCAAGGGGGCCAAAAACATTCAGTACTTC,CASTTKGAKNIQYF
TRBD1,.,TRBJ2-7,TRBV6-6,TGTGCCAGCAGGCTGGACAGGCGGCACGAGCAGTACTTC,CASRLDRRHEQYF
.,.,TRBJ2-4,TRBV5-4,TGTGCCAGCAGCGAGAAACAACGGCTAAACATTCAGTACTTC,CASSEKQRLNIQYF
.,.,TRBJ1-2,TRBV5-1,TGCGCCAGCAGTCTACAGGGAATCTATGGCTACACCTTC,CASSLQGIYGYTF
.,.,TRBJ2-7,TRBV7-2,TGTGCCAGCAGCTTAGTTCCACAATCATCCTACGAGCAGTACTTC,CASSLVPQSSYEQYF
.,.,TRBJ1-3,TRBV7-8,TGTGCCAGCAGCTTAGGCCAGGGAAGAAACACCATATATTTT,CASSLGQGRNTIYF
.,.,TRBJ2-3,TRBV28,TGTGCCAGCAGTGGAAGCACAGATACGCAGTATTTT,CASSGSTDTQYF
TRBD2,.,TRBJ2-3,TRBV19,TGTGCCAGTAGTATTGGGAGGGGTGGTTCGTCGGATACGCAGTATTTT,CASSIGRGGSSDTQYF
.,.,TRBJ1-2,TRBV7-2,TGTGCCAGCAGCTCGGACAAGACTAACTACGGCTACACCTTC,CASSSDKTNYGYTF
TRBD2,.,TRBJ2-1,TRBV4-1,TGCGCCAGCAGCCAAGACCTAGCGGGGGGCCATAACAATGAGCAGTTCTTC,CASSQDLAGGHNNEQFF
.,.,TRBJ1-2,TRBV10-2,TGCGCCAGCAGTGAGGATACTGGGTATGGCTACACCTTC,CASSEDTGYGYTF
.,.,TRBJ1-2,TRBV6-1,TGTGCCAGCAGCATCGTGGGTGGCTACACCTTC,CASSIVGGYTF
.,.,TRBJ2-7,TRBV5-5,TGTGCCAGCAGCTTGGAACGAGCGTGGGTGTCGATACCCGAGCAGTACTTC,CASSLERAWVSIPEQYF
.,.,TRBJ2-7,TRBV20-1,TGCAGTGCTGATGGGGCCTACGAGCAGTACTTC,CSADGAYEQYF
.,.,TRBJ2-7,TRBV28,TGTGCCAGCAGTTTATCTTTGGACGGTTCCTACGAGCAGTACTTC,CASSLSLDGSYEQYF
.,.,TRBJ1-2,TRBV19,TGTGCCAGTAGTAGAGGACAGCTTGGGGTCTATGGCTACACCTTC,CASSRGQLGVYGYTF
.,.,TRBJ2-7,TRBV7-6,TGTGCCAGCAGCTTAAAGCCCCAGGCTGGGGGCTACGAGCAGTACTTC,CASSLKPQAGGYEQYF
TRBD1,.,TRBJ1-5,TRBV5-1,TGCGCCAGCAGCTGGGCAGGGGGTGACAATCAGCCCCAGCATTTT,CASSWAGGDNQPQHF
.,.,TRBJ1-4,TRBV6-5,TGTGCCAGCAGAGGAGGACAAACTAATGAAAAACTGTTTTTT,CASRGGQTNEKLFF
.,.,TRBJ2-1,TRBV6-5,TGTGCCAGCAGTCTTCAGGGGTGGTCCGGCAATGAGCAGTTCTTC,CASSLQGWSGNEQFF
.,.,TRBJ2-5,TRBV5-1,TGCGCCAGCAGCCCGGGGGGCCCCTTAGAGACCCAGTACTTC,CASSPGGPLETQYF
TRBD1,.,TRBJ1-2,TRBV7-8,TGTGCCAGCAGCTTGGACAGGGCTGCCTCTAACTATGGCTACACCTTC,CASSLDRAASNYGYTF
.,.,TRBJ1-2,TRBV6-5,TGTGCCAGCAGTTACTTTTCGGGGGCGTCGGGATATGGCTACACCTTC,CASSYFSGASGYGYTF
TRBD1,.,TRBJ2-6,TRBV30,TGTGCCTGGAGTGCACGACAGGGGTCTTTATCTGGGGCCAACGTCCTGACTTTC,CAWSARQGSLSGANVLTF
.,.,TRBJ1-6,TRBV9,TGTGCCAGCAGCGTGGGGCAGGGTGAAGCACCCCTCCACTTT,CASSVGQGEAPLHF
.,.,TRBJ2-3,TRBV6-5,TGTGCCAGCAGTTATACCCGGGCTAGCTGGGATACGCAGTATTTT,CASSYTRASWDTQYF
.,.,TRBJ1-2,TRBV10-3,TGTGCCATCAGTGAGTCGGTAGAGTCCCGGGAGAGCTACACCTTC,CAISESVESRESYTF
.,.,TRBJ2-5,TRBV5-1,TGCGCCAGCAGCTTGGGAGGGGTGGTACAAGAGACCCAGTACTTC,CASSLGGVVQETQYF
.,.,TRBJ1-4,TRBV11-1,TGTGCCAGCAGCTTCAGGCAGGCAGATGAAAAACTGTTTTTT,CASSFRQADEKLFF
.,.,TRBJ1-2,TRBV6-6,TGTGCCATCGGCCCGCCTTGGGGAGGCTACACCTTC,CAIGPPWGGYTF
TRBD1,.,TRBJ1-2,TRBV10-3,TGTGCCACCGACGAGGGGGACAGGGCTAACTATGGCTACACCTTC,CATDEGDRANYGYTF
.,.,TRBJ1-6,TRBV6-5,TGTGCCAGCAGTTACGAAAGTTTGTCAGGAAATTCACCCCTCCACTTT,CASSYESLSGNSPLHF
TRBD1,.,TRBJ1-5,TRBV7-9,TGTGCCAGCAGCGGTACAGGGGCGCATCAGCCCCAGCATTTT,CASSGTGAHQPQHF
TRBD2,.,TRBJ2-7,TRBV7-9,TGTGCCACGGGACTAGCGGACTACGAGCAGTACTTC,CATGLADYEQYF
TRBD1,.,TRBJ1-1,TRBV6-5,TGTGCCAGCGGTCAGGGGGGCACTGAAGCTTTCTTT,CASGQGGTEAFF
TRBD1,.,TRBJ1-2,TRBV6-5,TGTGCCAGCAGTTACGCACCTTACAGGGGGCGAGGCTACACCTTC,CASSYAPYRGRGYTF
.,.,TRBJ2-5,TRBV2,TGTGCCAGCAGTCGGACTACCTCGCAAGAGACCCAGTACTTC,CASSRTTSQETQYF
TRBD2,.,TRBJ2-1,TRBV6-1,TGTGCCAGCAGTGACATAGCGGGACTAGGGACAATCAATGAGCAGTTCTTC,CASSDIAGLGTINEQFF
TRBD2,.,TRBJ2-3,TRBV5-6,TGTGCCAGCAGTCGCGGGAGGGCCACAGATACGCAGTATTTT,CASSRGRATDTQYF
.,.,TRBJ2-1,TRBV5-1,TGCGCCAGCAGCTTGGGACCCTACAATGAGCAGTTCTTC,CASSLGPYNEQFF
.,.,TRBJ2-5,TRBV11-1,TGTGCCAGCAGTTCGCGCCGGGACGGCGGGACCCAGTACTTC,CASSSRRDGGTQYF
.,.,TRBJ2-2,TRBV6-1,TGTGCCAGCAATAAGGACAGGAACACCGGGGAGCTGTTTTTT,CASNKDRNTGELFF
.,.,TRBJ2-5,TRBV11-2,TGCGCCAGCAGCCTACCTAGCCGCGCGGAGACCCAGTACTTC,CASSLPSRAETQYF
TRBD1,.,TRBJ1-6,TRBV6-5,TGTGCCAGCAGTACCCGGAGACAGGGGTATTCACCCCTCCACTTT,CASSTRRQGYSPLHF
.,.,TRBJ2-3,TRBV18,TGTGCCAGCTCACCAACAACTGGAGATACGCAGTATTTT,CASSPTTGDTQYF
.,.,TRBJ1-4,TRBV6-6,TGTGCCAGCAGTTACCCCGGGACAACTCATGATGAAAAACTGTTTTTT,CASSYPGTTHDEKLFF
.,.,TRBJ1-1,TRBV11-2,TGTGCCAGCAGCTTAGACGCGGACACTGAAGCTTTCTTT,CASSLDADTEAFF
.,.,TRBJ1-1,TRBV5-1,TGCGCCAGCAGCTTTGGGGATCGCACTGAAGCTTTCTTT,CASSFGDRTEAFF